Given below is one T cell receptor beta chain in context. Its antigen is not identified. The CDR3 has 12 residues. The germline gives CDR1 ENHRY, CDR2 SYGVKD. Trimming removed 4 bases from V and 11 bases from J; junction bases left unmatched: 5. The data are from a study of cytomegalovirus exposure and HLA in healthy donors. Across the study: A prior study identified some 100 million unique TCR beta sequences from around 180 million T cells. Study-wide results and caveats: The study designated roughly 150 TCR beta chains cytomegalovirus-associated. Reported performance of the classifier showed diagnosis of cytomegalovirus status with high specificity and sensitivity.

The PCR used 60 Vbeta and 13 Jbeta primers. Clones were sequenced by immunoSEQ multiplex PCR, and TCRdb holds only the in-frame ones, with some missing. Of about 200,000 clones in the sample, 75% to 90% were seen once. The source of this sequence is a woman aged 25 to 39 in good health and CMV-seronegative. Sequencing was performed on PBMCs. This chain uses TRBV10-3 with TRBJ1-2, with 9 positions matching TRBD1. DNA for the CDR3: TGTGCCATCAGTGCCGACAGGGGGGGATACACCTTC. This gives the protein CAISADRGGYTF.